Included here is one T cell receptor beta chain sequence, with context. Germline V lookup: CDR1 SGHTA, CDR2 FQGTGA. With V trimmed by 5 bases and J by 9 bases, 8 bases remained unmatched. This CDR3 contains 14 residues. This record comes from a study of blood T cell repertoires in COVID-19. Study context: From T cells, B-cell-depleted T cells, or PBMCs came the material, which was cDNA or gDNA.

Per the original methods: Reference gene primer amplification yielded estimated nucleated cell counts. TCRdb keeps only in-frame clones here, not all; method: immunoSEQ multiplex PCR. V and J calls and clone size are copied from that table; D and trimming were computed from the DNA. This table holds around 150,000 clones, roughly 81% found once. The TCR originated in a woman aged 55-75 years with COVID-19, enrolled during active disease. The chain carries TRBV7-3 and TRBJ2-1; 9 bases match TRBD2. Input material: peripheral blood. The CDR3 is CASSPWREGGEQFF. The CDR3 coding sequence is TGTGCCAGCAGCCCCTGGCGGGAGGGAGGTGAGCAGTTCTTC.